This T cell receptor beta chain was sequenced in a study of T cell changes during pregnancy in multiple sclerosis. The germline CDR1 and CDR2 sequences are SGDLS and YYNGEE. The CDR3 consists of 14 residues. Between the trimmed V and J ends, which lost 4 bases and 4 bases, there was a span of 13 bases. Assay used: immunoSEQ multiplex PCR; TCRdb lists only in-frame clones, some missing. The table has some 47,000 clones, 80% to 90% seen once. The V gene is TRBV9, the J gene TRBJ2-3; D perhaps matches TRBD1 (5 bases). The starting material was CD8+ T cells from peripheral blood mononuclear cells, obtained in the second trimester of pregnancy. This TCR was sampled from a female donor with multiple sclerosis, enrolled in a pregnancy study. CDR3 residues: CASSLVGLADTQYF. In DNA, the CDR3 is TGTGCCAGCAGCCTAGTGGGGCTCGCAGATACGCAGTATTTT.